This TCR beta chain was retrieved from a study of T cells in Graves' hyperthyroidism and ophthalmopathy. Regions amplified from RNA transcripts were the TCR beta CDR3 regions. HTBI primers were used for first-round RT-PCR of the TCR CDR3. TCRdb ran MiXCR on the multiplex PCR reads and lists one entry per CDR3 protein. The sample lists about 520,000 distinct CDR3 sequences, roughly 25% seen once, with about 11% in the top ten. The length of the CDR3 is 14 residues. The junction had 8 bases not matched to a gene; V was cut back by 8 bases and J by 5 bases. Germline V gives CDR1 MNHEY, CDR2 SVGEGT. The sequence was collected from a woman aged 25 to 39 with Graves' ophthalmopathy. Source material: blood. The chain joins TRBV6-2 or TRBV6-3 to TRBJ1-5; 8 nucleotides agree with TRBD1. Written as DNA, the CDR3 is TGTGCCAGCGGCCCTACAGGGGGTCATCAGCCCCAGCATTTT. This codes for CASGPTGGHQPQHF.